This T cell receptor beta chain was profiled in a study of T cell repertoires in cytomegalovirus infection. Study results and limitations: The ex vivo response was dominated by HLA-C-restricted CMV-specific TCR beta clonotypes.

The trim removed 5 bases at V and 3 bases at J, leaving 11 bases unmatched. From germline, CDR1 is SGHAT and CDR2 FQNNGV. CDR3 length: 16 amino acids. About this clonotype: Antigen specificity is unknown.

TCRdb analysed the reads with MiXCR anew, one entry per CDR3 protein. The sample lists hundreds of thousands of distinct CDR3 sequences; roughly a third were seen once. The receptor was derived from a human donor in good health (CMV status not recorded). Some clones in this sample may be carry-over from other donors' samples. The V gene is TRBV11-2, the J gene TRBJ2-5, with 8 bases identical to TRBD2. Sequences were derived from cultured PBMCs, sampled from culture after CMV antigen stimulation. This chain's CDR3 is CASSQLTAGGEETQYF. In DNA form, the CDR3 reads TGTGCCAGCAGCCAACTCACCGCCGGGGGGGAAGAGACCCAGTACTTC.